This T cell receptor beta chain originates from a study of cytomegalovirus exposure and HLA in healthy donors. Study observations and caveats: A subsequent analysis found that TCR clusters from the first cohort also tended to co-occur in the approximately 110 validation repertoires, with around 94% of cluster scores above 0. In vitro assays verified that three CMV-associated chains recognized CMV antigens specifically. As was reported, the classifier diagnosed cytomegalovirus status with high specificity and sensitivity. The investigators catalogued 150 to 200 TCR beta chains as cytomegalovirus-associated.

Germline V gene lookup returns CDR1 MDHEN and CDR2 SYDVKM. The V end was cut by 6 bases, the J end by 4 bases, with 3 bases between. The CDR3 is made up of 10 amino acids. On this clone itself: Its antigen is currently unknown.

Assay used: immunoSEQ multiplex PCR; TCRdb lists only in-frame clones, some missing. The sample shows tens of thousands of clones, approximately 80% of them seen only once. This sequence originates from a man aged 25 to 40 in good health and CMV-seronegative. The chain recombines TRBV28 with TRBJ2-5; D unresolved. The source material was PBMCs. The CDR3: CASRAETQYF. CDR3 DNA: TGTGCCAGCAGGGCAGAGACCCAGTACTTC.